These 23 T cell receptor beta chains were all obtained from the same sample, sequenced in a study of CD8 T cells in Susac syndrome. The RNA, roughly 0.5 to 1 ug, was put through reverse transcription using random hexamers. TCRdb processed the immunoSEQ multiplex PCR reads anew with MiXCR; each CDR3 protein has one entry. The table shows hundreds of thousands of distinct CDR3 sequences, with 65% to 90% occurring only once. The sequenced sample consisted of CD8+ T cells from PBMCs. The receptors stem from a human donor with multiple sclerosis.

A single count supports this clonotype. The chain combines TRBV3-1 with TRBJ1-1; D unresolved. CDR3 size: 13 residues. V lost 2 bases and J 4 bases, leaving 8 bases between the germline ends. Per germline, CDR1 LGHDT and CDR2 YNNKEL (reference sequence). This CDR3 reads CASSQYQLTEAFF. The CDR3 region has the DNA TGTGCCAGCAGCCAATACCAGCTCACTGAAGCTTTCTTT.

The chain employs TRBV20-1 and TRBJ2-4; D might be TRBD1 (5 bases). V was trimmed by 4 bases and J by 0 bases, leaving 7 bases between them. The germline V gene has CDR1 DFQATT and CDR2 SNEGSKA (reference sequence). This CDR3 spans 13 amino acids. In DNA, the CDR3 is TGCAGTGCTACAGGGTTAGCCAAAAACATTCAGTACTTC. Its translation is CSATGLAKNIQYF.

The CDR3 here is CASSLDFMAGLDEQFF. CDR3 DNA: TGTGCCAGCAGCTTAGATTTTATGGCGGGACTTGATGAGCAGTTCTTC. The chain combines TRBV11-3 with TRBJ2-1; a weak D match, TRBD2 (6 bases). The CDR3 has 16 residues. V was pared by 0 bases and J by 8 bases, with 17 bases between. The germline gives CDR1 SGHNT, CDR2 YENEEA.

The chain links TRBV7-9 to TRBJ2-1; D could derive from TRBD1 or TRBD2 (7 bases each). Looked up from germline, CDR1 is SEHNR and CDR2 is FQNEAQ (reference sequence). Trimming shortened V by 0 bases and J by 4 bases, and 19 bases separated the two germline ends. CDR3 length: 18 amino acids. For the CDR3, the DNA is TGTGCCAGCAGCTTAGCTCGAGGGGGCGGGAGACAATACAATGAGCAGTTCTTC. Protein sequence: CASSLARGGGRQYNEQFF.

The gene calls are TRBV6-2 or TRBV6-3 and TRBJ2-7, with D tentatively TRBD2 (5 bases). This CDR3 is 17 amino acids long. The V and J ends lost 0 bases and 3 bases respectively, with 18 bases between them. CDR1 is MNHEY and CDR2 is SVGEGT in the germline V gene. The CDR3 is CASSYSIEKVGSYEQYF. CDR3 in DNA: TGTGCCAGCAGTTACTCGATAGAGAAGGTGGGGAGCTACGAGCAGTACTTC.

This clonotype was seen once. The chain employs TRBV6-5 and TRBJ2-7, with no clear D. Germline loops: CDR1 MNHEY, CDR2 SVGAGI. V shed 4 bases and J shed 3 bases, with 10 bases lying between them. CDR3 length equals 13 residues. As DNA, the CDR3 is TGTGCCAGCAGTTTCAGAATTTACTACGAGCAGTACTTC. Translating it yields CASSFRIYYEQYF.

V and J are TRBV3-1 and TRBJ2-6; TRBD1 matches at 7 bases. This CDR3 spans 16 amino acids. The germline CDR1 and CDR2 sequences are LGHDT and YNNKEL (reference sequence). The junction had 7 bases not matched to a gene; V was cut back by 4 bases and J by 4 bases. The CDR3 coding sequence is TGTGCCAGCAGCCTTAGACAGGGCTACGGGGCCAACGTCCTGACTTTC. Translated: CASSLRQGYGANVLTF.

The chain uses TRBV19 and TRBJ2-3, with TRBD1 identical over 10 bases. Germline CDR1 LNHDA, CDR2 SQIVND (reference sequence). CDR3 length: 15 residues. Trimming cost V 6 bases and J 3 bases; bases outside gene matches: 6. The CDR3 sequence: CASRTGTGETDTQYF. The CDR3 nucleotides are TGTGCCAGTAGGACTGGGACAGGGGAGACAGATACGCAGTATTTT.

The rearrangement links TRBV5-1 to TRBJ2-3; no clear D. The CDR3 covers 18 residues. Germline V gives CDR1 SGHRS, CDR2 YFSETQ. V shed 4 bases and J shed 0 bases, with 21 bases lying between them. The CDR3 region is CASSAASSNPTSTDTQYF. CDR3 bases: TGCGCCAGCAGCGCCGCTAGTAGTAACCCTACCAGCACAGATACGCAGTATTTT.

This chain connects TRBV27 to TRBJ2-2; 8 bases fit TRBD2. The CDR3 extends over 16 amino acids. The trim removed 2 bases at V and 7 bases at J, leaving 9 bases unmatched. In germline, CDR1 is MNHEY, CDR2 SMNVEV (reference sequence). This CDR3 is CASSLLTFGTSGELFF. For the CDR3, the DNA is TGTGCCAGCAGTTTACTTACCTTCGGGACTAGCGGGGAGCTGTTTTTT.

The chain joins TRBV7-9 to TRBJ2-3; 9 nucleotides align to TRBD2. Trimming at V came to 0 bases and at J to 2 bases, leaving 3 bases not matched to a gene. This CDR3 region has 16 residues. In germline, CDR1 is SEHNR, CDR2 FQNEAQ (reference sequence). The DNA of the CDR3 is TGTGCCAGCAGCTTAGCGACTAGCGGAATCACAGATACGCAGTATTTT. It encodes CASSLATSGITDTQYF.

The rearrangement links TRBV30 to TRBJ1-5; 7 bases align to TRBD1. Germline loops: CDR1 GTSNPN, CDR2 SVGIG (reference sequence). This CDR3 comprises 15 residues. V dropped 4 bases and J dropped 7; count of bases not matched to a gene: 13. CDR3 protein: CAWTPDRVRGQPQHF. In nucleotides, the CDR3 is TGTGCCTGGACCCCCGACAGGGTTCGAGGGCAGCCCCAGCATTTT.

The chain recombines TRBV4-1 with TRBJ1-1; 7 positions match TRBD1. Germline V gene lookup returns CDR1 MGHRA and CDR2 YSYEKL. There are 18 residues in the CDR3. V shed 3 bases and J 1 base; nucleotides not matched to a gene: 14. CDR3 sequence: CASSQPSPGTVPNTEAFF. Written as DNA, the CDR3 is TGCGCCAGCAGCCAGCCGAGTCCCGGGACAGTGCCGAACACTGAAGCTTTCTTT.

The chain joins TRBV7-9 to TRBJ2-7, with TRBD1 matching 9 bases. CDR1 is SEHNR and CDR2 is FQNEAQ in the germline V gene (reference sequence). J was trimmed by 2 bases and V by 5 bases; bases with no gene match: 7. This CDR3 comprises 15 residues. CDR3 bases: TGTGCCAGCAGCCCCGGACAGGGGATACCCTACGAGCAGTACTTC. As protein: CASSPGQGIPYEQYF.

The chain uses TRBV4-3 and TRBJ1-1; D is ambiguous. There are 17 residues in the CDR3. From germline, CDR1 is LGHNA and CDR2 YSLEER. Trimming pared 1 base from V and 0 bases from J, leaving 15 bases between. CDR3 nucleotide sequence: TGCGCCAGCAGCCAAGGGTCTGGCGGCGTATTGAACACTGAAGCTTTCTTT. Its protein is CASSQGSGGVLNTEAFF.

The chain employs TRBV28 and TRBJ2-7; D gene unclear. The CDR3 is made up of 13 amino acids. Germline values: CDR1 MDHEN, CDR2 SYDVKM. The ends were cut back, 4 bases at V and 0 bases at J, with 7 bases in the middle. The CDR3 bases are TGTGCCAGCAGTTATTTGGACTCCTACGAGCAGTACTTC. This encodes CASSYLDSYEQYF.

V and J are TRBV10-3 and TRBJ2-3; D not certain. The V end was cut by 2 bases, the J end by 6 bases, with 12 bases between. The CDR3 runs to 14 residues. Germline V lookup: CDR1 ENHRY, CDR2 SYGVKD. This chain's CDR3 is CAISEVRAWDTQYF. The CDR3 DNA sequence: TGTGCCATCAGTGAGGTCCGGGCGTGGGATACGCAGTATTTT.

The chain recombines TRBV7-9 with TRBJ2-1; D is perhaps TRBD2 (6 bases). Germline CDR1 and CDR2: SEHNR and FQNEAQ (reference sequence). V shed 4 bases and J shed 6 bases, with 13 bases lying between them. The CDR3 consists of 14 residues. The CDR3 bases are TGTGCCAGCAGCTCAGACGCGGGGACCAATGAGCAGTTCTTC. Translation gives CASSSDAGTNEQFF.

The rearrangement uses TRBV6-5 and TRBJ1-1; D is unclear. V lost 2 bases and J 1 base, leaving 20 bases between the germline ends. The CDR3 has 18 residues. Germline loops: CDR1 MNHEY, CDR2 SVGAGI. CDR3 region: CASSYEGPPGARNTEAFF. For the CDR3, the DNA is TGTGCCAGCAGTTACGAGGGCCCCCCAGGTGCGCGGAACACTGAAGCTTTCTTT.

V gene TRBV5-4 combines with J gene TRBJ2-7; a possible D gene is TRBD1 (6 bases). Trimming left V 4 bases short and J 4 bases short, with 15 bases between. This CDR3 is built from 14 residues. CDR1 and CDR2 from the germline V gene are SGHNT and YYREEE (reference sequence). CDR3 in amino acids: CASSNSDSAYEQYF. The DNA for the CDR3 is TGTGCCAGCAGCAACTCGGACAGTGCGTACGAGCAGTACTTC. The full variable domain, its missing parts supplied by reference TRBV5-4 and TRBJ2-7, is ETGVTQSPTHLIKTRGQQVTLRCSSQSGHNTVSWYQQALGQGPQFIFQYYREEENGRGNFPPRFSGLQFPNYSSELNVNALELDDSALYLCASSNSDSAYEQYFGPGTRLTVT.

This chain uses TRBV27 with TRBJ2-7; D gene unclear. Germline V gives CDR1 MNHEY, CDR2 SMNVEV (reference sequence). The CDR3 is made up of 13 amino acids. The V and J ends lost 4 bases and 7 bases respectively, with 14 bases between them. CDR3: CASSWMNLGEQYF. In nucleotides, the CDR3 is TGTGCCAGCAGTTGGATGAACCTGGGGGAGCAGTACTTC.

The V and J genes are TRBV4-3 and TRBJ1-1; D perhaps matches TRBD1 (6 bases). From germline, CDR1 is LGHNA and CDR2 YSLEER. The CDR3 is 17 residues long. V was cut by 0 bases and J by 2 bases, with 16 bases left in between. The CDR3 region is CASSQEGEGGPNTEAFF. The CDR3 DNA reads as TGCGCCAGCAGCCAAGAGGGTGAGGGGGGACCAAACACTGAAGCTTTCTTT.

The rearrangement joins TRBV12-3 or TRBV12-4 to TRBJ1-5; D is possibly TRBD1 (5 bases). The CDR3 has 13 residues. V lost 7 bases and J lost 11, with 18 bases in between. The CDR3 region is CASTPSGAKAQHF. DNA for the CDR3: TGTGCCAGCACCCCGTCTGGGGCTAAGGCCCAGCATTTT.